Listed below are T cell receptor beta chains from one sample, sequenced in a study of cytomegalovirus exposure and HLA in healthy donors. The assay was immunoSEQ multiplex PCR, and TCRdb's table has in-frame clones only and misses some. The profile shows some 150,000 clones, approximately 86% of them singletons. Input material: PBMCs. Receptors were obtained from a young woman in good health and CMV-seropositive. The CDR3 runs from the conserved cysteine through the conserved F or W. A D gene is named only where the DNA matches it firmly. Some rows have no size entry. The others give once, few or many, or a class for an expanded clone.

j_call: TRBJ2-1
clone_size: once
cdr3_length: 12
d_call: -
v_call: TRBV28
cdr3_nt: TGTGCCAGCAGTTCCAGGGAGGATGAGCAGTTCTTC
cdr3_aa: CASSSREDEQFF

j_call: TRBJ2-5
clone_size: -
cdr3_length: 15
d_call: TRBD2
v_call: TRBV7-3
cdr3_nt: TGTGCCAGCAGCCTCCGGGCGGGACTACAAGAGACCCAGTACTTC
cdr3_aa: CASSLRAGLQETQYF

j_call: TRBJ1-5
clone_size: -
cdr3_length: 12
d_call: -
v_call: TRBV7-9
cdr3_nt: TGTGCCAGCAGCCAACACAATCAGCCCCAGCATTTT
cdr3_aa: CASSQHNQPQHF

j_call: TRBJ2-3
clone_size: -
cdr3_length: 14
d_call: -
v_call: TRBV5-1
cdr3_nt: TGCGCCAGCAGGAAGGACCTAGCCACAGATACGCAGTATTTT
cdr3_aa: CASRKDLATDTQYF

j_call: TRBJ2-1
clone_size: -
cdr3_length: 14
d_call: TRBD2
v_call: TRBV27
cdr3_nt: TGTGCCAGCAGTTTAGGTAGCGGGCGGGGTGAGCAGTTCTTC
cdr3_aa: CASSLGSGRGEQFF

j_call: TRBJ2-3
clone_size: -
cdr3_length: 16
d_call: TRBD2
v_call: TRBV5-4
cdr3_nt: TGTGCCAGCAGCTCTCGGACTAGCGGGGGCACAGATACGCAGTATTTT
cdr3_aa: CASSSRTSGGTDTQYF

j_call: TRBJ2-1
clone_size: -
cdr3_length: 17
d_call: TRBD2
v_call: TRBV11-2
cdr3_nt: TGTGCCAGCAGCTTATTCCCTAGCGCGGGAGGTCACAATGAGCAGTTCTTC
cdr3_aa: CASSLFPSAGGHNEQFF

j_call: TRBJ2-1
clone_size: -
cdr3_length: 17
d_call: TRBD1
v_call: TRBV15
cdr3_nt: TGTGCCACCACCGTCCAGCCCCGGGACAGATTCTACAATGAGCAGTTCTTC
cdr3_aa: CATTVQPRDRFYNEQFF

j_call: TRBJ1-2
clone_size: -
cdr3_length: 13
d_call: -
v_call: TRBV6-6
cdr3_nt: TGTGCCAGCAGTGCTGAGTACGACTATGGCTACACCTTC
cdr3_aa: CASSAEYDYGYTF

j_call: TRBJ1-1
clone_size: -
cdr3_length: 13
d_call: TRBD1
v_call: TRBV10-3
cdr3_nt: TGTGCCATCGGGACAGGGGGGAACACTGAAGCTTTCTTT
cdr3_aa: CAIGTGGNTEAFF

j_call: TRBJ1-1
clone_size: -
cdr3_length: 13
d_call: -
v_call: TRBV6-5
cdr3_nt: TGTGCCAGCAGTTACGGGGGGGTCACTGAAGCTTTCTTT
cdr3_aa: CASSYGGVTEAFF

j_call: TRBJ1-4
clone_size: -
cdr3_length: 15
d_call: -
v_call: TRBV5-4
cdr3_nt: TGTGCCAGCAGCTTGGACCCAGGGGAGGGTGAAAAACTGTTTTTT
cdr3_aa: CASSLDPGEGEKLFF

j_call: TRBJ2-1
clone_size: once
cdr3_length: 17
d_call: -
v_call: TRBV5-1
cdr3_nt: TGCGCCAGCAGCTTAACCCCACCGGGACAAAACTACAATGAGCAGTTCTTC
cdr3_aa: CASSLTPPGQNYNEQFF

j_call: TRBJ1-4
clone_size: -
cdr3_length: 13
d_call: -
v_call: TRBV4-3
cdr3_nt: TGCGCCAGCAGCCGCCGGGTCAATGAAAAACTGTTTTTT
cdr3_aa: CASSRRVNEKLFF

j_call: TRBJ2-1
clone_size: -
cdr3_length: 15
d_call: TRBD1
v_call: TRBV28
cdr3_nt: TGTGCCAGCAGTACGGACAGGGGAGTGTATAATGAGCAGTTCTTC
cdr3_aa: CASSTDRGVYNEQFF

j_call: TRBJ2-3
clone_size: -
cdr3_length: 17
d_call: -
v_call: TRBV5-4
cdr3_nt: TGTGCCAGCAGCTTGGTTGTGGCGGGCCCAAGCACAGATACGCAGTATTTT
cdr3_aa: CASSLVVAGPSTDTQYF

j_call: TRBJ1-6
clone_size: few
cdr3_length: 13
d_call: -
v_call: TRBV30
cdr3_nt: TGTGCCTGGAGTGTACTGGGCGATTCACCCCTCCACTTT
cdr3_aa: CAWSVLGDSPLHF

j_call: TRBJ1-4
clone_size: -
cdr3_length: 14
d_call: -
v_call: TRBV2
cdr3_nt: TGTGCCAGCAAGGAAGACCTTTGGAGCGAAAAACTGTTTTTT
cdr3_aa: CASKEDLWSEKLFF

j_call: TRBJ2-7
clone_size: -
cdr3_length: 12
d_call: -
v_call: TRBV5-4
cdr3_nt: TGTGCCAGCATCGACAGAGGGGGCGAGCAGTACTTC
cdr3_aa: CASIDRGGEQYF

j_call: TRBJ2-1
clone_size: -
cdr3_length: 15
d_call: -
v_call: TRBV6-1
cdr3_nt: TGTGCCAGCAGTGAAGCAGGGACACAATACAATGAGCAGTTCTTC
cdr3_aa: CASSEAGTQYNEQFF

j_call: TRBJ2-2
clone_size: -
cdr3_length: 18
d_call: TRBD2
v_call: TRBV5-6
cdr3_nt: TGTGCCAGCACCTCGGGGGGGCTAGCGGCGCTCGGGCCCGGGGAGCTGTTTTTT
cdr3_aa: CASTSGGLAALGPGELFF

j_call: TRBJ2-7
clone_size: few
cdr3_length: 15
d_call: -
v_call: TRBV5-1
cdr3_nt: TGCGCCAGCAGGGTGCGGCAGGGGGGCTCCTACGAGCAGTACTTC
cdr3_aa: CASRVRQGGSYEQYF

j_call: TRBJ2-7
clone_size: -
cdr3_length: 14
d_call: -
v_call: TRBV28
cdr3_nt: TGTGCCAGCAGTTTAGGGCGGACACCCTACGAGCAGTACTTC
cdr3_aa: CASSLGRTPYEQYF

j_call: TRBJ2-5
clone_size: once
cdr3_length: 13
d_call: -
v_call: TRBV2
cdr3_nt: TGTGCCAGCAGTTCCCGGAGAGGGGAGACCCAGTACTTC
cdr3_aa: CASSSRRGETQYF

j_call: TRBJ2-5
clone_size: -
cdr3_length: 13
d_call: -
v_call: TRBV18
cdr3_nt: TGTGCCAGCTCCCGGACACAGATAGAGACCCAGTACTTC
cdr3_aa: CASSRTQIETQYF

j_call: TRBJ2-6
clone_size: once
cdr3_length: 15
d_call: -
v_call: TRBV29-1
cdr3_nt: TGCAGCGTTGCGCCAGGGGCCTCGGGGGCCAACGTCCTGACTTTC
cdr3_aa: CSVAPGASGANVLTF

j_call: TRBJ2-1
clone_size: -
cdr3_length: 12
d_call: -
v_call: TRBV14
cdr3_nt: TGTGCCAGCGGGGGGATGTGGAATGAGCAGTTCTTC
cdr3_aa: CASGGMWNEQFF

j_call: TRBJ2-6
clone_size: -
cdr3_length: 17
d_call: TRBD2
v_call: TRBV19
cdr3_nt: TGTGCCAGTAGTGGACTAGGAGGAATATCTGGGGCCAACGTCCTGACTTTC
cdr3_aa: CASSGLGGISGANVLTF

j_call: TRBJ1-1
clone_size: -
cdr3_length: 15
d_call: -
v_call: TRBV27
cdr3_nt: TGTGCCAGCAGTTTAGTTATGTCGGGGTTGGCTGAAGCTTTCTTT
cdr3_aa: CASSLVMSGLAEAFF

j_call: TRBJ1-5
clone_size: -
cdr3_length: 18
d_call: -
v_call: TRBV6-1
cdr3_nt: TGTGCCAGCAGTGTTCGGACAAGGGGATCCTATAGCAATCAGCCCCAGCATTTT
cdr3_aa: CASSVRTRGSYSNQPQHF

j_call: TRBJ1-5
clone_size: -
cdr3_length: 14
d_call: -
v_call: TRBV5-1
cdr3_nt: TGCGCCAGCAGTGAAGGGGCGAGCAATCAGCCCCAGCATTTT
cdr3_aa: CASSEGASNQPQHF

j_call: TRBJ1-2
clone_size: -
cdr3_length: 13
d_call: -
v_call: TRBV11-1
cdr3_nt: TGTGCCAGCAGCCCAGGGGTGGACTATGGCTACACCTTC
cdr3_aa: CASSPGVDYGYTF

j_call: TRBJ1-1
clone_size: -
cdr3_length: 14
d_call: TRBD1
v_call: TRBV6-5
cdr3_nt: TGTGCCAGCAGTCACAGGGGGCGCGACACTGAAGCTTTCTTT
cdr3_aa: CASSHRGRDTEAFF

j_call: TRBJ1-6
clone_size: -
cdr3_length: 16
d_call: -
v_call: TRBV27
cdr3_nt: TGTGCCAGCAGTTTTTCCGGAGGGCTCTATAATTCACCCCTCCACTTT
cdr3_aa: CASSFSGGLYNSPLHF

j_call: TRBJ1-1
clone_size: -
cdr3_length: 13
d_call: -
v_call: TRBV5-1
cdr3_nt: TGCGCCAGCAGCGTAACAGGGATCACTGAAGCTTTCTTT
cdr3_aa: CASSVTGITEAFF

j_call: TRBJ2-3
clone_size: -
cdr3_length: 17
d_call: TRBD2
v_call: TRBV30
cdr3_nt: TGTGCCTGGAGTGGCCCCGGGACTAGCGGGAGTCCAGATACGCAGTATTTT
cdr3_aa: CAWSGPGTSGSPDTQYF

j_call: TRBJ1-1
clone_size: once
cdr3_length: 13
d_call: TRBD1
v_call: TRBV10-3
cdr3_nt: TGTGCCATCAGGCGACAGGGGAACACTGAAGCTTTCTTT
cdr3_aa: CAIRRQGNTEAFF

j_call: TRBJ2-6
clone_size: -
cdr3_length: 16
d_call: -
v_call: TRBV7-3
cdr3_nt: TGTGCCAGCAGCTTAATCGGGGGATCCGGGGCCAACGTCCTGACTTTC
cdr3_aa: CASSLIGGSGANVLTF

j_call: TRBJ2-7
clone_size: -
cdr3_length: 15
d_call: TRBD2
v_call: TRBV7-9
cdr3_nt: TGTGCCAGCAGCCGCGGGACTAGCGGAACCTACGAGCAGTACTTC
cdr3_aa: CASSRGTSGTYEQYF

j_call: TRBJ2-1
clone_size: -
cdr3_length: 13
d_call: -
v_call: TRBV5-1
cdr3_nt: TGCGCCAGCAGCCCCGACAACTACAATGAGCAGTTCTTC
cdr3_aa: CASSPDNYNEQFF

j_call: TRBJ2-1
clone_size: once
cdr3_length: 14
d_call: -
v_call: TRBV6-6
cdr3_nt: TGTGCCAGCAGTTTTTCCGGGATTTACAATGAGCAGTTCTTC
cdr3_aa: CASSFSGIYNEQFF

j_call: TRBJ2-7
clone_size: -
cdr3_length: 13
d_call: TRBD2
v_call: TRBV28
cdr3_nt: TGTGCCAGCAGTTTACTAGCGGGAGCCGAGCAGTACTTC
cdr3_aa: CASSLLAGAEQYF

j_call: TRBJ2-3
clone_size: once
cdr3_length: 16
d_call: -
v_call: TRBV7-3
cdr3_nt: TGTGCCAGCAGCCCAGGGAACAGTTTCAGCACAGATACGCAGTATTTT
cdr3_aa: CASSPGNSFSTDTQYF

j_call: TRBJ2-3
clone_size: -
cdr3_length: 16
d_call: -
v_call: TRBV28
cdr3_nt: TGTGCCAGCAGTTTTTCTGTGGCGGGCCACACAGATACGCAGTATTTT
cdr3_aa: CASSFSVAGHTDTQYF

j_call: TRBJ2-7
clone_size: -
cdr3_length: 15
d_call: TRBD1
v_call: TRBV10-3
cdr3_nt: TGTGCCATCAGGGGGACAGGGCGAAGTAGCTACGAGCAGTACTTC
cdr3_aa: CAIRGTGRSSYEQYF

j_call: TRBJ2-7
clone_size: -
cdr3_length: 12
d_call: -
v_call: TRBV27
cdr3_nt: TGTGCCAGCAGTCCCGGTGTCTCCGAGCAGTACTTC
cdr3_aa: CASSPGVSEQYF

j_call: TRBJ1-5
clone_size: -
cdr3_length: 13
d_call: -
v_call: TRBV6-1
cdr3_nt: TGTGCCGGAAGGACATCAGTAAATCAGCCCCAGCATTTT
cdr3_aa: CAGRTSVNQPQHF

j_call: TRBJ2-2
clone_size: -
cdr3_length: 17
d_call: TRBD2
v_call: TRBV4-3
cdr3_nt: TGCGCCAGCAGCCAAGATTATCTAGCGGGGGGGACCGGGGAGCTGTTTTTT
cdr3_aa: CASSQDYLAGGTGELFF

j_call: TRBJ2-7
clone_size: -
cdr3_length: 16
d_call: TRBD2
v_call: TRBV7-2
cdr3_nt: TGTGCCAGCAGCTCGACCCTAGCGGGGGCCTCCTACGAGCAGTACTTC
cdr3_aa: CASSSTLAGASYEQYF

j_call: TRBJ2-5
clone_size: -
cdr3_length: 16
d_call: -
v_call: TRBV5-1
cdr3_nt: TGCGCCAGCAGCCGCACAGGGAGGGGAGTCCAAGAGACCCAGTACTTC
cdr3_aa: CASSRTGRGVQETQYF

j_call: TRBJ2-1
clone_size: once
cdr3_length: 17
d_call: TRBD2
v_call: TRBV27
cdr3_nt: TGTGCCAGCAGTTTAGGACTAGCGGGGGGCTCCTACAATGAGCAGTTCTTC
cdr3_aa: CASSLGLAGGSYNEQFF

j_call: TRBJ2-7
clone_size: once
cdr3_length: 12
d_call: -
v_call: TRBV2
cdr3_nt: TGTGCCAGCAGTGGATTGAGCTACGAGCAGTACTTC
cdr3_aa: CASSGLSYEQYF

j_call: TRBJ1-5
clone_size: once
cdr3_length: 15
d_call: -
v_call: TRBV7-9
cdr3_nt: TGTGCCAGCAGCAACCTTCCGCGTAGCGATCAGCCCCAGCATTTT
cdr3_aa: CASSNLPRSDQPQHF